This is a list of T cell receptor beta chains from one sample in a study of shared clonotypes between healthy human individuals. Libraries were prepared by immunoSEQ multiplex PCR; TCRdb keeps only in-frame clonotypes and omits some of them. In the table there are some 1,900,000 clones, approximately 94% of which are singletons. The source material was naive CD8+ T cells sorted from blood. These receptors were collected from a man aged 18 to 29 in good health. Both conserved end residues are part of each CDR3. The D gene is left open where the match is weak. A row's size may be missing; if present it is once, few, many or a size class.

size: .; J: TRBJ2-4; V: TRBV7-9; D: .; CDR3: CASSLGLGINIQYF; DNA: TGTGCCAGCAGCTTAGGACTAGGTATAAACATTCAGTACTTC
size: .; J: TRBJ2-1; V: TRBV7-9; D: TRBD2; CDR3: CASSPTSGRDNEQFF; DNA: TGTGCCAGCAGCCCGACTAGCGGGAGGGACAATGAGCAGTTCTTC
size: once; J: TRBJ2-7; V: TRBV4-3; D: TRBD2; CDR3: CASSLTWGGMDEQYF; DNA: TGCGCCAGCAGCCTAACATGGGGGGGAATGGACGAGCAGTACTTC
size: .; J: TRBJ2-3; V: TRBV5-4; D: TRBD1; CDR3: CASSFGQGGTDTQYF; DNA: TGTGCCAGCAGCTTTGGACAGGGGGGCACAGATACGCAGTATTTT
size: .; J: TRBJ1-1; V: TRBV9; D: .; CDR3: CASSPRGGTEAFF; DNA: TGTGCCAGCAGTCCTAGGGGGGGCACTGAAGCTTTCTTT
size: .; J: TRBJ1-2; V: TRBV4-3; D: TRBD1; CDR3: CASSQISTGPNYGYTF; DNA: TGCGCCAGCAGCCAAATCTCGACAGGGCCCAACTATGGCTACACCTTC
size: .; J: TRBJ1-2; V: TRBV28; D: .; CDR3: CASSWAGDAYTF; DNA: TGTGCCAGCAGTTGGGCAGGGGATGCGTACACCTTC
size: .; J: TRBJ2-5; V: TRBV7-9; D: .; CDR3: CASSSPHRGTETQYF; DNA: TGTGCCAGCAGCTCCCCCCATCGGGGGACAGAGACCCAGTACTTC
size: .; J: TRBJ2-3; V: TRBV4-3; D: TRBD1; CDR3: CASSPWGTGSDTDTQYF; DNA: TGCGCCAGCAGCCCATGGGGGACAGGATCGGACACAGATACGCAGTATTTT
size: .; J: TRBJ1-4; V: TRBV27; D: .; CDR3: CASSLGTGNFNEKLFF; DNA: TGTGCCAGCAGTTTGGGGACTGGGAATTTTAATGAAAAACTGTTTTTT
size: .; J: TRBJ2-7; V: TRBV9; D: TRBD2; CDR3: CASSSAGGGYEQYF; DNA: TGTGCCAGCAGCTCGGCGGGAGGAGGTTACGAGCAGTACTTC
size: .; J: TRBJ1-6; V: TRBV6-6; D: .; CDR3: CASSLGDNSPLHF; DNA: TGTGCCAGCAGTTTGGGGGATAATTCACCCCTCCACTTT
size: .; J: TRBJ1-2; V: TRBV28; D: TRBD1; CDR3: CASSVGQANYGYTF; DNA: TGTGCCAGCAGTGTAGGACAGGCCAACTATGGCTACACCTTC
size: .; J: TRBJ2-5; V: TRBV7-9; D: TRBD2; CDR3: CASSDTTSGAQETQYF; DNA: TGTGCCAGCAGCGATACGACTAGCGGGGCCCAAGAGACCCAGTACTTC
size: .; J: TRBJ2-1; V: TRBV7-9; D: TRBD2; CDR3: CASSLFEAGGSYNEQFF; DNA: TGTGCCAGCAGCTTATTTGAAGCGGGAGGTTCCTACAATGAGCAGTTCTTC
size: once; J: TRBJ1-3; V: TRBV7-9; D: .; CDR3: CASSLLQGNTIYF; DNA: TGTGCCAGCAGCTTATTACAGGGAAACACCATATATTTT